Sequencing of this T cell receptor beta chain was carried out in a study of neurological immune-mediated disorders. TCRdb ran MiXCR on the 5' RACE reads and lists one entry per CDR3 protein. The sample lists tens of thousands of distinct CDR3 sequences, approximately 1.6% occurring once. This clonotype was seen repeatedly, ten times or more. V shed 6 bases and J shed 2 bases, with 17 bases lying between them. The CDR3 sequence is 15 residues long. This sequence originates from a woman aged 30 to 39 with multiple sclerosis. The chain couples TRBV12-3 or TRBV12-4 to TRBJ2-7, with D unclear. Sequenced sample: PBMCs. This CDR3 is CASSLRTPGAYEQYF. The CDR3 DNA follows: TGTGCCAGCAGCCTCCGGACCCCAGGTGCCTACGAGCAGTACTTC.